One and the same sample provided the 11 T cell receptor beta chains below, sequenced in a study of T cells in Graves' hyperthyroidism and ophthalmopathy. The investigators amplified TCR beta CDR3 regions from RNA transcripts. The HTBI primer set served for first-round RT-PCR of the TCR CDR3. One entry per CDR3 protein, called by TCRdb with MiXCR from the multiplex PCR reads. Of 360,000 or so distinct CDR3 sequences in the sample, nearly 15% were seen once. Input material: blood. These receptors all come from a woman aged 60-75 years with Graves' ophthalmopathy.

This clonotype has more than one count but fewer than ten. The CDR3 DNA reads TGTGCCAGCAGTTTAGTGGGGGCAACCTCTGGAAACACCATATATTTT. It translates to CASSLVGATSGNTIYF. The chain has TRBV12-3 or TRBV12-4 and TRBJ1-3; the D gene is possibly TRBD1 (6 bases). Trimming left V 1 base short and J 0 bases short, with 10 bases between. The CDR3 extends over 16 amino acids.

This clonotype has only one observation. This rearrangement joins TRBV5-1 to TRBJ2-5; TRBD1 matches 7 bases. Germline CDR1 is SGHRS and CDR2 is YFSETQ. The CDR3 length is 14 residues. V trimming: 3 bases; J trimming: 2 bases; junction bases outside the gene matches: 4. CDR3 loop: CASSSGTAQETQYF. CDR3 coding DNA: TGCGCCAGCAGCTCCGGGACAGCGCAAGAGACCCAGTACTTC. The variable domain in full, completed from reference TRBV5-1 and TRBJ2-5, reads KAGVTQTPRYLIKTRGQQVTLSCSPISGHRSVSWYQQTPGQGLQFLFEYFSETQRNKGNFPGRFSGRQFSNSRSEMNVSTLELGDSALYLCASSSGTAQETQYFGPGTRLLVL.

This clonotype was recorded many times. The J gene is TRBJ2-5, the V gene TRBV7-2; a weak D match, TRBD1 (6 bases). The CDR3 spans 16 residues. V lost 4 bases and J 5 bases, leaving 20 bases between the germline ends. CDR1 is SGHTA and CDR2 is FQGNSA in the germline V gene. CDR3 in amino acids: CASSSGLGTTRETQYF. DNA of the CDR3: TGTGCCAGCAGCTCTGGTTTGGGGACAACCAGGGAGACCCAGTACTTC.

This clonotype came up many times. The chain combines TRBV18 with TRBJ1-1, with no clear D. V was shortened by 3 bases and J by 5 bases, with 19 bases between the two germline ends. Germline V gene data show CDR1 as KGHSH and CDR2 as LQKENI. This CDR3 spans 16 amino acids. CDR3 sequence reads: CASSPLGPGGGTEAFF. CDR3 DNA sequence: TGTGCCAGCTCACCTCTAGGCCCCGGCGGAGGGACTGAAGCTTTCTTT.

This clonotype was recorded many times. The chain combines TRBV2 with TRBJ2-3; maybe TRBD2 (6 bases). Germline loops: CDR1 SNHLY, CDR2 FYNNEI. Trimming left V 4 bases short and J 2 bases short, with 13 bases between. CDR3 length equals 15 residues. The CDR3 DNA is TGTGCCAGCAGTGTATTAGCGGCCCTCACAGATACGCAGTATTTT. Protein product: CASSVLAALTDTQYF.

In its sample, this clonotype was seen many times. This sequence joins TRBV4-1 and TRBJ2-5, with 7 bases identical to TRBD2. Per germline, CDR1 MGHRA and CDR2 YSYEKL. This CDR3 spans 14 amino acids. V was pared by 4 bases and J by 0 bases, with 2 bases of the junction left unmatched. The CDR3 here is CASSLGGDQETQYF. The CDR3 DNA reads TGCGCCAGCAGCCTTGGGGGGGACCAAGAGACCCAGTACTTC.

V and J are TRBV4-1 and TRBJ2-1, with 8 bases that match TRBD2. Germline-derived CDR1 and CDR2 are MGHRA and YSYEKL. The CDR3 runs 16 residues. With 4 bases clipped from V and 4 bases from J, the junction kept 9 bases outside the gene matches. CDR3 nucleotides: TGCGCCAGCAGCCCCGGGGGGGGAGGGATTTACAATGAGCAGTTCTTC. Its protein product is CASSPGGGGIYNEQFF.

This clonotype has more than one count but fewer than ten. V gene TRBV4-1 combines with J gene TRBJ2-2; TRBD2 agrees at 11 bases. Germline lookup yields CDR1 MGHRA and CDR2 YSYEKL. The J segment lost 4 bases and the V segment lost 1 base, leaving 2 bases of the junction unmatched. The CDR3 consists of 16 residues. The CDR3: CASSQALAGGTGELFF. The CDR3 nucleotides are TGCGCCAGCAGCCAAGCGCTAGCGGGGGGCACCGGGGAGCTGTTTTTT.

This clonotype was observed many times. The V and J genes are TRBV7-6 and TRBJ2-1, with TRBD2 matching 12 bases. CDR3 length: 17 amino acids. Trimming at V came to 1 base and at J to 7 bases, leaving 8 bases not matched to a gene. Germline V gene sequence: CDR1 SGHVS, CDR2 FNYEAQ. CDR3 sequence (DNA): TGTGCCAGCAGCTTAGGGACTAGCGGGACCTTTAGGAATGAGCAGTTCTTC. It translates to CASSLGTSGTFRNEQFF.

This clonotype has at least ten counts. The genes are TRBV28 and TRBJ2-3, with 10 positions matching TRBD1. This CDR3 is built from 15 residues. J lost 5 bases, V lost 3 bases, and 5 bases had no gene match. The germline gives CDR1 MDHEN, CDR2 SYDVKM. The CDR3 is CASSFRQGAIDTQYF. The CDR3 DNA follows: TGTGCCAGCAGTTTCAGACAGGGGGCGATAGATACGCAGTATTTT.

Points on this clonotype: A much larger clone differs from this one at a single base, so this may be a read error. The CDR3, as DNA: TGTGCCGGCTCACCACGGACAGGGGGAAACATTCAGTACTTC. Protein: CAGSPRTGGNIQYF. The gene calls are TRBV18 and TRBJ2-4; 10 bases are shared with TRBD1. The length of the CDR3 is 14 residues. Germline loops: CDR1 KGHSH, CDR2 LQKENI.